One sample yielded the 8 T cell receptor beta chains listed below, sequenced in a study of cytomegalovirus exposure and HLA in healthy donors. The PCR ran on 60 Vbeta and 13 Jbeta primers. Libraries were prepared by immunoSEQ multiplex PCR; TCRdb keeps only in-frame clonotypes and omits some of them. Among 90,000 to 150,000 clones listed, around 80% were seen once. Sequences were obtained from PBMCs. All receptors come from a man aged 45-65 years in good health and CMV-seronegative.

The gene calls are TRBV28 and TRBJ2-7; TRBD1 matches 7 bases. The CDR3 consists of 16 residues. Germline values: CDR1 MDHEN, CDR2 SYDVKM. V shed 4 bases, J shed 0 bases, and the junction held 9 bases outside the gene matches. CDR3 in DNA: TGTGCCAGCAGTTCTGGACAGGCGGCCGTCTCCTACGAGCAGTACTTC. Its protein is CASSSGQAAVSYEQYF.

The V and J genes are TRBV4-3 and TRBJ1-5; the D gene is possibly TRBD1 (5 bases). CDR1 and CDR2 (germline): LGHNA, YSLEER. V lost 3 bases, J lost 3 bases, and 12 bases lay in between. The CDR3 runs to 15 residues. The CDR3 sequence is CASSQSPGINQPQHF. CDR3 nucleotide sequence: TGCGCCAGCAGCCAGTCGCCAGGGATCAATCAGCCCCAGCATTTT.

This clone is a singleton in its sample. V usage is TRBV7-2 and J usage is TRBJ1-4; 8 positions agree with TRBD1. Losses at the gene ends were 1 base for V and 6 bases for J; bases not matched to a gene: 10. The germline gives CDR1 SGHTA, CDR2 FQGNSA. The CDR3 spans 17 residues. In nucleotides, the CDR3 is TGTGCCAGCAGCTTAGGTCCACTCAGGGGGCGCCATGAAAAACTGTTTTTT. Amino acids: CASSLGPLRGRHEKLFF.

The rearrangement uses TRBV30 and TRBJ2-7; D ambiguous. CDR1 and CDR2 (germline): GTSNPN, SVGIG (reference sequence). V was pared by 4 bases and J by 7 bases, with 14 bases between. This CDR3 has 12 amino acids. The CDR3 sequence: CAWNVEAREQYF. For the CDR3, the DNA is TGTGCCTGGAACGTCGAGGCTCGGGAGCAGTACTTC.

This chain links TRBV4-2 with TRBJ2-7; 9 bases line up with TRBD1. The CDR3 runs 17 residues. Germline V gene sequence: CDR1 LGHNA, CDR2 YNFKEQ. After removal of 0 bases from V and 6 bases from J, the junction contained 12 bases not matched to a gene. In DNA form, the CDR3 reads TGTGCCAGCAGCCAAGATACCCAAGGGACAGGGAAACGCGAGCAGTACTTC. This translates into CASSQDTQGTGKREQYF.

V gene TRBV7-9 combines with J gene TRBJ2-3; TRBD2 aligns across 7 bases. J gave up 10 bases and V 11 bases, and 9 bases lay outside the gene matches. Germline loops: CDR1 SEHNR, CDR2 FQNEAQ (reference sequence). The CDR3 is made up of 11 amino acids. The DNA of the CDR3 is TGTGCCGGGGGGGTAGGTTGGTCGCAGTATTTT. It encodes CAGGVGWSQYF.

The CDR3 loop reads CASSQESIRGEQFF. The CDR3, as DNA: TGTGCCAGCAGCCAAGAATCGATTAGAGGTGAGCAGTTCTTC. The chain links TRBV4-2 to TRBJ2-1; no clear D. Trimming shortened V by 0 bases and J by 9 bases, and 12 bases separated the two germline ends. CDR3 length: 14 residues. CDR1 is LGHNA and CDR2 is YNFKEQ in the germline V gene.

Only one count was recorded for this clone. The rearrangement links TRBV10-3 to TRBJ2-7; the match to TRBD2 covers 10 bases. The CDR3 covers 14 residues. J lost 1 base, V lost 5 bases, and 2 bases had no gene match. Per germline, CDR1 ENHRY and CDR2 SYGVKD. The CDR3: CAISPSGGSYEQYF. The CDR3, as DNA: TGTGCCATCAGTCCTAGCGGGGGTTCCTACGAGCAGTACTTC.